This T cell receptor (beta chain) was profiled in a study of regulatory T cells in long-lasting Graves disease. This clonotype has at least ten counts. HTBI primers from iRepertoire and Arm-PCR of CDR3 regions yielded the TCR beta libraries. TCRdb reanalysed the multiplex PCR reads using MiXCR and keeps one entry per CDR3 protein. The sample contains about 560,000 distinct CDR3 sequences, about 15% of which appear only once. CDR1 is SGHVS, CDR2 FQNEAQ, per germline. The V gene lost 5 bases and the J gene lost 5 bases, with 16 bases spanning the gap. CDR3 length: 14 residues. Time point: newly diagnosed GD, antithyroid drugs for less than 3 months. PBMC-derived RNA was used for the TCR library. It was an endocrinology department in Xi'an, China, that provided the patients. These data are also associated with another study on T cells in Graves' hyperthyroidism and ophthalmopathy. That publication notes: Patients were aged 18 to 65, had disease duration under 2 months, and had newly diagnosed hyperthyroidism.

This clonotype was sampled from a man younger than 35 with Graves disease. This sample comprised peripheral blood mononuclear cells (PBMCs), obtained at new diagnosis, from a patient treated with antithyroid drugs. The chain links TRBV7-8 to TRBJ2-7, with D perhaps matching TRBD2 (6 bases). The CDR3 DNA reads as TGTGCCAGCAGCCCTACGGAGGGGTTCCACGAGCAGTACTTC. Protein sequence: CASSPTEGFHEQYF.